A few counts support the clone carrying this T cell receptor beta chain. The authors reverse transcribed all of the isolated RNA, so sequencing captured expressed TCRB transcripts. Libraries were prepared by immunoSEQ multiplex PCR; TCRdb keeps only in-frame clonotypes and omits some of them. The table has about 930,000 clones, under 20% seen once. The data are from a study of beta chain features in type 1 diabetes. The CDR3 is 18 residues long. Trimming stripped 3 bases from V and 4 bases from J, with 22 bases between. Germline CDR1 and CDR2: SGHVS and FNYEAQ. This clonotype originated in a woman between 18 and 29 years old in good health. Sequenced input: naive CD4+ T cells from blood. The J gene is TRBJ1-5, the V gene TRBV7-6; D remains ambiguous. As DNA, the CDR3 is TGTGCCAGCAGCTTTACGAATCCAGCCGAGATCGGGAATCAGCCCCAGCATTTT. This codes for CASSFTNPAEIGNQPQHF.